The 20 T cell receptor beta chains below all came from one sample that was sequenced in a study of CD4+ T cells in melanoma. Profiling relied on immunoSEQ multiplex PCR, and the TCRdb table lists in-frame clones only, not all of them. The repertoire holds about 13,000 clones, with approximately 73% as singletons. The sequenced sample was cells from a culture (not recorded whether cultured in vitro). Receptor source: a human donor with melanoma.

For this clone: An end of the junction does not agree with germline; a read error may underlie this. The chain combines TRBV5-5 with TRBJ1-1; a possible D gene is TRBD1 (5 bases). CDR1 SGHKS and CDR2 YYEKEE come from the germline V gene (reference sequence). The CDR3 runs to 14 residues. The CDR3 spells CASTLGTVNTEAFF. The CDR3 DNA follows: TGTGCCAGCACCTTGGGGACGGTGAACACTGAAGCTTTCTTT.

This chain links TRBV7-2 with TRBJ1-1; D gene uncertain. Germline CDR1 reads SGHTA; CDR2 reads FQGNSA. Trimming left V 5 bases short and J 1 base short, with 14 bases between. The CDR3 has 15 residues. In DNA form, the CDR3 reads TGTGCCAGCAGCCAAAACCGGCGGAGGAACACTGAAGCTTTCTTT. Translating it yields CASSQNRRRNTEAFF.

Only a few counts were recorded for this clone. This chain joins TRBV18 and TRBJ1-2; D is ambiguous. The length of the CDR3 is 14 residues. Germline V gene lookup returns CDR1 KGHSH and CDR2 LQKENI. The germline V and J ends were trimmed by 8 bases and 4 bases, with 17 bases remaining between them. DNA of the CDR3: TGTGCCAGCGCCCCCCCCGGGAACTCCTATGGCTACACCTTC. As protein: CASAPPGNSYGYTF.

The V gene is TRBV2, the J gene TRBJ2-7; the D is unclear. CDR3 length equals 10 residues. V gave up 6 bases and J gave up 3 bases, with 3 bases separating them. The germline gives CDR1 SNHLY, CDR2 FYNNEI. CDR3 region: CASRSYEQYF. DNA for the CDR3: TGTGCCAGCAGAAGCTACGAGCAGTACTTC.

The chain couples TRBV5-4 to TRBJ2-3, with D possibly TRBD1 on 5 matching bases. The V gene lost 2 bases and the J gene lost 4 bases, with 14 bases spanning the gap. There are 15 residues in the CDR3. In germline, CDR1 is SGHNT, CDR2 YYREEE (reference sequence). CDR3 DNA sequence: TGTGCCAGCAGCTTAGCTGGCAGGGCGGCAGATACGCAGTATTTT. This gives the protein CASSLAGRAADTQYF.

The chain carries TRBV5-8 and TRBJ2-3; 9 bases are shared with TRBD2. The junction had 15 bases not matched to a gene; V was cut back by 4 bases and J by 6 bases. The V gene's germline CDR1 is SGHTS and CDR2 YDEGEE. The CDR3 loop spans 17 amino acids. DNA of the CDR3: TGTGCCAGCAGCCGATCCTCAGCGGGGGGCCTGTCGGATACGCAGTATTTT. The encoded protein is CASSRSSAGGLSDTQYF.

This chain joins TRBV5-1 and TRBJ2-1; unclear D gene. Germline CDR1 is SGHRS and CDR2 is YFSETQ. The CDR3 totals 14 residues. V was cut by 2 bases and J by 3 bases, with 9 bases left in between. CDR3 sequence (DNA): TGCGCCAGCAGCTTACTCATGGACTACAATGAGCAGTTCTTC. This gives the protein CASSLLMDYNEQFF. Combining the CDR3 with reference TRBV5-1 and TRBJ2-1 gives the whole variable domain KAGVTQTPRYLIKTRGQQVTLSCSPISGHRSVSWYQQTPGQGLQFLFEYFSETQRNKGNFPGRFSGRQFSNSRSEMNVSTLELGDSALYLCASSLLMDYNEQFFGPGTRLTVL.

The rearrangement joins TRBV2 to TRBJ1-5; a possible D gene is TRBD1 (5 bases). Germline CDR1 reads SNHLY; CDR2 reads FYNNEI. The CDR3 covers 15 residues. Trimming stripped 6 bases from V and 5 bases from J, with 17 bases between. The CDR3 region has the DNA TGTGCCAGCAGCCGACAGTTTCTTGCGGATCAGCCCCAGCATTTT. Its protein product is CASSRQFLADQPQHF.

The V call is TRBV7-9, the J call TRBJ1-4; possibly TRBD1 for D (6 bases). V was pared by 0 bases and J by 10 bases, with 12 bases between. CDR3 length: 14 amino acids. Germline V gene data show CDR1 as SEHNR and CDR2 as FQNEAQ (reference sequence). Here the CDR3 reads CASSLAVQGAKLFF. CDR3 nucleotide sequence: TGTGCCAGCAGCTTAGCCGTACAGGGTGCAAAACTGTTTTTT.

The V call is TRBV5-4, the J call TRBJ1-3; D gene ambiguous. Per germline, CDR1 SGHNT and CDR2 YYREEE (reference sequence). The CDR3 spans 16 residues. V lost 3 bases and J 0 bases, leaving 13 bases between the germline ends. CDR3 nucleotide sequence: TGTGCCAGCAGCTCCTGGACGGGAAACTCTGGAAACACCATATATTTT. Translation: CASSSWTGNSGNTIYF.

This clone was seen just once. The chain links TRBV7-3 to TRBJ2-3; no clear D. Trimming took 3 bases from V and 2 from J, leaving 21 bases between them. This CDR3 contains 18 residues. Germline assignment: CDR1 SGHTA and CDR2 FQGTGA. CDR3 amino acids: CASSLAHFPGHFTDTQYF. The CDR3 DNA is TGTGCCAGCAGCTTGGCCCATTTTCCGGGTCACTTCACAGATACGCAGTATTTT. Full variable domain (missing parts from reference TRBV7-3 and TRBJ2-3): GAGVSQTPSNKVTEKGKYVELRCDPISGHTALYWYRQSLGQGPEFLIYFQGTGAADDSGLPNDRFFAVRPEGSVSTLKIQRTERGDSAVYLCASSLAHFPGHFTDTQYFGPGTRLTVL.

The chain carries TRBV11-2 and TRBJ1-3; D is undetermined. V was pared by 4 bases and J by 4 bases, with 11 bases between. Germline V lookup: CDR1 SGHAT, CDR2 FQNNGV. The CDR3 covers 14 residues. CDR3 in amino acids: CASSSSVGGNTIYF. The DNA for the CDR3 is TGTGCCAGCAGCTCGTCGGTTGGGGGAAACACCATATATTTT.

The gene calls are TRBV6-5 and TRBJ1-2; TRBD1 aligns across 9 bases. Germline CDR1 and CDR2: MNHEY and SVGAGI. This CDR3 contains 15 residues. The V and J ends lost 6 bases and 3 bases, in that order; junction bases with no gene match: 8. The CDR3 sequence is CASRPGTGHYYGYTF. The DNA for the CDR3 is TGTGCCAGCAGGCCCGGGACAGGGCACTACTATGGCTACACCTTC.

This clone was seen a single time. This rearrangement joins TRBV4-1 to TRBJ2-7, with TRBD2 identical over 7 bases. This CDR3 contains 14 residues. Germline lookup yields CDR1 MGHRA and CDR2 YSYEKL. J was trimmed by 2 bases and V by 4 bases; bases with no gene match: 5. The CDR3 loop is CASSRGSGAYEQYF. Written as DNA, the CDR3 is TGCGCCAGCAGCCGGGGGAGCGGGGCCTACGAGCAGTACTTC.

This clone was observed once. The chain links TRBV6-1 to TRBJ1-4, with unresolved D. The ends were cut back, 8 bases at V and 3 bases at J, with 13 bases in the middle. The CDR3 runs 14 residues. Germline assignment: CDR1 MNHNS and CDR2 SASEGT. CDR3: CASSPIWANEKLFF. In nucleotides, the CDR3 is TGTGCCAGCTCTCCGATATGGGCTAATGAAAAACTGTTTTTT.

This clone is medium-sized (0.01 to 0.1%). This sequence joins TRBV30 and TRBJ1-2, with 10 bases identical to TRBD1. Germline CDR1 and CDR2: GTSNPN and SVGIG (reference sequence). The CDR3 has 15 amino acids. V shed 5 bases and J 7 bases; nucleotides not matched to a gene: 13. As DNA, the CDR3 is TGTGCCTGGGTGCCGTCCGGGACAGGGGTCGTTGGCTACACCTTC. Its translation is CAWVPSGTGVVGYTF. Looking up the rest from reference TRBV30 and TRBJ1-2 gives the full variable domain: SQTIHQWPATLVQPVGSPLSLECTVEGTSNPNLYWYRQAAGRGLQLLFYSVGIGQISSEVPQNLSASRPQDRQFILSSKKLLLSDSGFYLCAWVPSGTGVVGYTFGSGTRLTVV.

In its sample, this clone was seen a few times. The chain links TRBV18 to TRBJ1-2; no firm D call. This CDR3 is 13 amino acids long. Per germline, CDR1 KGHSH and CDR2 LQKENI. Trimming pared 3 bases from V and 7 bases from J, leaving 12 bases between. The CDR3 nucleotides read TGTGCCAGCTCACCCGACGCGGCCCGTGGCTACACCTTC. Translating it yields CASSPDAARGYTF. The full variable domain, its missing parts supplied by reference TRBV18 and TRBJ1-2, is NAGVMQNPRHLVRRRGQEARLRCSPMKGHSHVYWYRQLPEEGLKFMVYLQKENIIDESGMPKERFSAEFPKEGPSILRIQQVVRGDSAAYFCASSPDAARGYTFGSGTRLTVV.

The genes are TRBV5-4 and TRBJ2-5; 15 bases are shared with TRBD2. CDR1 is SGHNT and CDR2 is YYREEE in the germline V gene (reference sequence). With V trimmed by 5 bases and J by 4 bases, 9 bases remained unmatched. The CDR3 is made up of 17 amino acids. The CDR3 bases are TGTGCCAGCAGTCGGACTAGCGGGGGGGCCAACACAGAGACCCAGTACTTC. Translated, it gives CASSRTSGGANTETQYF.

V is TRBV5-1 and J is TRBJ2-7; the match to TRBD1 covers 7 bases. V lost 5 bases, J lost 5 bases, and 16 bases stayed unmatched. CDR1 SGHRS and CDR2 YFSETQ come from the germline V gene. CDR3 size: 16 residues. CDR3 residues: CASRRGRQGGVDEQYF. The CDR3 DNA sequence: TGCGCCAGCAGGAGGGGCCGACAGGGTGGGGTTGACGAGCAGTACTTC.

The chain combines TRBV18 with TRBJ1-4, with 10 bases that match TRBD1. Germline CDR1 reads KGHSH; CDR2 reads LQKENI. The CDR3 is 16 amino acids. V lost 3 bases, J lost 8 bases, and 9 bases stayed unmatched. The CDR3 nucleotides are TGTGCCAGCTCACCCCAACGGGACAGGGGAAACGAAAAACTGTTTTTT. It codes for CASSPQRDRGNEKLFF.